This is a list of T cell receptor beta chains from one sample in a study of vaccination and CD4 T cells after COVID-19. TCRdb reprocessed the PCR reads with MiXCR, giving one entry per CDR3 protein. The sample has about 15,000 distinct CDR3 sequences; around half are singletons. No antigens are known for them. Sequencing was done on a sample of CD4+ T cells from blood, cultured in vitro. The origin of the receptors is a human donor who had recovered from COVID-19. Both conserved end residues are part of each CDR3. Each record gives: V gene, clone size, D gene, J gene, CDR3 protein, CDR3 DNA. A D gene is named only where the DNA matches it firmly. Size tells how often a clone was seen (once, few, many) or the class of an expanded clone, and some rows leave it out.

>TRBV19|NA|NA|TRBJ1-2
CASRSQTAAYGYTF
TGTGCCAGTAGGTCCCAAACGGCCGCCTATGGCTACACCTTC
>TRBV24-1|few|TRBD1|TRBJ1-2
CATNDGTGVYGYTF
TGTGCCACCAACGACGGGACAGGGGTCTATGGCTACACCTTC
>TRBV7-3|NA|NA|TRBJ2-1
CASSLRGSVKKFF
TGTGCCAGCAGCTTAAGGGGGTCGGTCAAGAAGTTCTTC
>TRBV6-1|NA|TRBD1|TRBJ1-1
CASSTQGGGITEAFF
TGTGCCAGCAGCACACAGGGGGGGGGGATCACTGAAGCTTTCTTT
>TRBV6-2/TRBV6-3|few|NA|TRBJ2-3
CASSDTDTQYF
TGTGCCAGCAGCGATACAGATACGCAGTATTTT
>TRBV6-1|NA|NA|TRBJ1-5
CASSPRLSGFQHF
TGTGCCAGCAGCCCGCGTTTATCGGGATTCCAGCATTTT
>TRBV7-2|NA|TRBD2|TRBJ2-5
CASSLSWAGEETQYF
TGTGCCAGCAGCTTAAGTTGGGCGGGAGAAGAGACCCAGTACTTC
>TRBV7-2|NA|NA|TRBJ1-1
CASSFGPTNTEAFF
TGTGCCAGCAGCTTCGGCCCGACGAACACTGAAGCTTTCTTT
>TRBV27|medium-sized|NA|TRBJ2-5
CASSTGFGETQYF
TGTGCCAGCAGTACAGGTTTTGGAGAGACCCAGTACTTC
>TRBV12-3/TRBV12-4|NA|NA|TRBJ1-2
CASRPLGEDYGYTF
TGTGCCAGCAGGCCATTGGGGGAGGACTATGGCTACACCTTC
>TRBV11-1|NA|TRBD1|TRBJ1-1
CASSPPTGMNTEAFF
TGTGCCAGCAGCCCACCGACAGGGATGAACACTGAAGCTTTCTTT
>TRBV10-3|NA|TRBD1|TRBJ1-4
CATSGTANEKLFF
TGTGCCACCTCCGGGACAGCGAATGAAAAACTGTTTTTT
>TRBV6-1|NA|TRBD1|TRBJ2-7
CASNGQGEQYF
TGTGCCAGCAACGGACAGGGCGAGCAGTACTTC
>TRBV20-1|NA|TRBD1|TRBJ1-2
CSARTGGDGYTF
TGCAGTGCTCGAACAGGGGGCGATGGCTACACCTTC
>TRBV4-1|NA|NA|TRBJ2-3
CASSQEGATDTQYF
TGCGCCAGCAGCCAAGAGGGAGCCACAGATACGCAGTATTTT
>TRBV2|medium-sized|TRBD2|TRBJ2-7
CATRAGGSGEQYF
TGTGCCACCAGAGCGGGAGGGTCCGGCGAGCAGTACTTC
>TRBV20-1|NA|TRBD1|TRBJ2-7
CSARYPRTGKSYEQYF
TGCAGTGCTAGATATCCCCGGACAGGGAAGTCCTACGAGCAGTACTTC